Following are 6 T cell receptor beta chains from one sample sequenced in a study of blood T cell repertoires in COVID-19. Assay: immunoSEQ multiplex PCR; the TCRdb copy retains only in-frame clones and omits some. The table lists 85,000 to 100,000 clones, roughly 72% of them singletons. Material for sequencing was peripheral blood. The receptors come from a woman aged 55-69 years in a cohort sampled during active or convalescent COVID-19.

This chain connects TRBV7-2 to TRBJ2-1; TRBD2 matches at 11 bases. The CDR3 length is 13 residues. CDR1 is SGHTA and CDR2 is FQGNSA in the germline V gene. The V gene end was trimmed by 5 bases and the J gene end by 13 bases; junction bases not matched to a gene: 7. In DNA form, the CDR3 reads TGTGCCAGCAGCCAACTCGGACTAGCGGGTCAGTTCTTC. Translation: CASSQLGLAGQFF.

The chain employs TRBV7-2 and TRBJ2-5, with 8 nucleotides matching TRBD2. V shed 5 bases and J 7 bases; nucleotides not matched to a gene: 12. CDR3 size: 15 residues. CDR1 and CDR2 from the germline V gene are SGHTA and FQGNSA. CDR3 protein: CASSLLTSEARTQYF. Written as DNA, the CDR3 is TGTGCCAGCAGCCTTTTGACTAGCGAGGCGCGGACCCAGTACTTC.

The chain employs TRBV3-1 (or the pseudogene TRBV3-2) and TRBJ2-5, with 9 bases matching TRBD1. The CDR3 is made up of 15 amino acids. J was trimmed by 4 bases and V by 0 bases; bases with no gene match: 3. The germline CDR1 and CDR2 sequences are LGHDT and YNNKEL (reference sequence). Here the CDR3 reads CASSQDPDRGETQYF. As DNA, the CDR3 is TGTGCCAGCAGCCAAGACCCGGACAGGGGAGAGACCCAGTACTTC.

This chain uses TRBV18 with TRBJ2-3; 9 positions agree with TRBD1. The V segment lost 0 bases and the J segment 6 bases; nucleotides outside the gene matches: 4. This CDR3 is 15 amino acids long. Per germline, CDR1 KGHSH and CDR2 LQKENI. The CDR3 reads CASSPPGTGFDTQYF. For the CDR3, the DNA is TGTGCCAGCTCACCACCGGGGACAGGGTTCGATACGCAGTATTTT.

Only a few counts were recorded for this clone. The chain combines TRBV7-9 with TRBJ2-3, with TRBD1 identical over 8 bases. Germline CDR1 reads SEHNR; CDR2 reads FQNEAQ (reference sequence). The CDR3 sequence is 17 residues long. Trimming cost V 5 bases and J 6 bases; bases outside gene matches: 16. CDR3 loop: CASSPSTGAFLADTQYF. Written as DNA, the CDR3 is TGTGCCAGCAGCCCGTCGACAGGGGCTTTCCTGGCGGATACGCAGTATTTT.

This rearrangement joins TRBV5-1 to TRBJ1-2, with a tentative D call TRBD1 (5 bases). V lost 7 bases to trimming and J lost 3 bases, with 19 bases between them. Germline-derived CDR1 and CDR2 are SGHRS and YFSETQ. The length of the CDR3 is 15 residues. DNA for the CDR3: TGCGCCAGCGCCCCCGCACAGGCGGGGGACTATGGCTACACCTTC. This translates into CASAPAQAGDYGYTF.